This T cell receptor beta chain was recovered during a study of T cells expressing NK-cell markers. Study-wide background: Sequencing of TCR beta repertoires drew on sorted CD3+CD56+NKG2C+, CD3+CD56+NKG2C- and CD3+CD56-NKG2C+ T cells. General study results and limits: In four donors, dominant clonotypes made up about 25-65% of CD3+CD56-NKG2C+ cells.

Following a re-call of the 5' RACE reads, TCRdb has one entry per CDR3 protein and lacks DNA. The sample table sets out a few hundred thousand distinct CDR3 sequences. With regard to this clonotype: The antigen is unknown.

The source is a man aged 18 to 29 in good health. The sample taken for sequencing was blood T cells: a sorted CD56 or NKG2C T cell subset, CD4+ or CD8+ T cells, or bulk PBMC T cells (not recorded which).

CDR3 amino acids: CSARRVVQGDQYF. V and J are TRBV20-1 and TRBJ2-5; with no DNA, the TCRdb D assignment of TRBD2 cannot be verified. Per germline, CDR1 DFQATT and CDR2 SNEGSKA (reference sequence). This CDR3 is built from 13 residues.